The 4 T cell receptor beta chains given below trace back to one sample, sequenced in a study of T cell responses to AZD1222 COVID-19 vaccine. Sequencing was performed with immunoSEQ multiplex PCR; in TCRdb, only in-frame clones are kept and a portion is missing. The sample consists of 95,000 to 150,000 clones, about 85% of them appearing once. Source: peripheral blood, taken 28 days after the second AZD1222 dose. These receptors all come from an adult who received the AZD1222 COVID-19 vaccine.

This chain connects TRBV9 to TRBJ1-3; D is possibly TRBD1 (5 bases). Trimming removed 4 bases from V and 1 base from J, with 15 bases in between. The CDR3 sequence is 16 residues long. Looked up from germline, CDR1 is SGDLS and CDR2 is YYNGEE. CDR3 protein: CASSSITGGSGNTIYF. The DNA of the CDR3 is TGTGCCAGCAGCTCTATTACCGGGGGGTCTGGAAACACCATATATTTT.

The CDR3: CASSKGGVYGYTF. The CDR3 region has the DNA TGTGCCAGCAGCAAAGGGGGGGTTTATGGCTACACCTTC. The chain is built from TRBV21-1 and TRBJ1-2. TRBV21-1 is marked as a pseudogene. The CDR3 sequence is 13 residues long.

The V call is TRBV15, the J call TRBJ1-5, with D maybe TRBD1 (5 bases). The germline gives CDR1 LNHNV, CDR2 YYDKDF (reference sequence). The CDR3 contains 16 residues. V lost 3 bases to trimming and J lost 0 bases, with 12 bases between them. CDR3 region: CATSRGDVNSNQPQHF. DNA of the CDR3: TGTGCCACCAGCAGGGGGGACGTCAATAGCAATCAGCCCCAGCATTTT.

The rearrangement links TRBV2 to TRBJ1-5; no clear D gene. The CDR3 is 14 residues long. Trimming left V 3 bases short and J 5 bases short, with 11 bases between. Germline-derived CDR1 and CDR2 are SNHLY and FYNNEI. The CDR3 loop is CASSETSRDQPQHF. CDR3 coding DNA: TGTGCCAGCAGTGAGACCTCTAGGGATCAGCCCCAGCATTTT.